This TCR beta chain stems from a study of monozygotic twins with inflammatory bowel disease. Reanalyzing the 5' RACE reads, TCRdb keeps one entry per CDR3 protein, without DNA. The sample spans some 170,000 distinct CDR3 sequences; the ten largest clones claim approximately 2.8%. CDR3 length: 14 amino acids. The germline CDR1 and CDR2 sequences are MDHEN and SYDVKM. The TCR originated in a human donor with ulcerative colitis or Crohn's disease, or a healthy co-twin of an affected twin (not recorded which). This chain uses TRBV28 with TRBJ2-3. Sequenced sample: blood. The CDR3: CASSLSRVQDTQYF.